One T cell receptor beta chain is described in this entry. Its specific antigen is unknown. Base qualities are not provided; no much larger clone lies one nucleotide away. The CDR3 starts with the cysteine, ends with the phenylalanine, and has 17 residues. Kept here is only the CDR3 DNA, which spans 51 bases and is read in frame from base 1. From the germline V gene, CDR1 is SGHRS and CDR2 is YFSETQ. V ends up 1 base short and J 0 bases short, with an unmatched junction base count of 4. This sample is drawn from a study of T cell responses to AZD1222 COVID-19 vaccine (TCRdb year 2021). Turning to the overall study: AZD1222 recipients given second doses at about 4 weeks or at about 12 weeks were pooled, since spike-specific TCR depth and breadth were not found to differ between the two schedules. A total of around 240 trial participants underwent TCR sequencing, of whom under 220 had received two doses of AZD1222 and around 25 had received two doses of the MenACWY control vaccine. Trial participants were enrolled into age subgroups of 18-55, 56-69 and 70-plus years, which contained 148, 28 and 57 TCR-sequenced participants, respectively. The paper's findings and limits, for the study overall: Because no samples from the day 14 peak response were available, repertoires could be characterized only after the peak T cell response. Nearly half of unique spike-specific TCRs reportedly recognized epitopes outside regions mutated in the B.1.351 and B.1.1.7 variants. The 56-69-year group was small, and its depth increase did not reach significance, likely because of low power. A significant rise in spike-specific TCR breadth and depth was observed after two AZD1222 doses relative to day 0 and relative to MenACWY recipients. Participants were mostly white British, with more females than males. The authors suggested clonal diversity may have been underestimated. Vaccine-associated CD4 TCRs spanned the whole spike protein, with dominant responses in regions 160-218 and 743-854. Conclusions about previously exposed vaccinees were limited because only six AZD1222 recipients were SARS-CoV-2 seropositive at baseline.

The CDR3 regions of human TCRbeta chains were analyzed by immunosequencing. In the source study's methods: TCRs in the repertoires were compared against a reference library of SARS-CoV-2-specific TCRs that had been generated with the MIRA antigen-specificity platform. Breadth meant the fraction of unique TCRs that were SARS-CoV-2-associated, whereas depth meant the fraction of total T cells that were SARS-CoV-2-associated. Each spike-specific TCR was assigned to its reactive spike region and to a CD4 or CD8 class using the MIRA data. Log10-transformed breadth and depth values were compared by one-way ANOVA with Sidak's multiple comparisons tests. The table was pulled from immuneACCESS by TCRdb, which kept in-frame rearrangements only. Such tables lose some clones; where checked, under half of the loss comes from unresolved V genes, and the rest has no known cause. V and J calls and clone size are as listed in that table; D and trimming were resolved from the DNA. Across this sample there are under 150,000 clones, with more than 90% seen only once. The ten largest clones represent around 3% of the sample.

The time point tag for this specimen amounts to: baseline before first vaccination. Vaccinee samples were obtained from the UK trials COV001 and COV002, which included a single-blind randomized controlled phase 2/3 trial of AZD1222 (ChAdOx1 nCoV-19) in healthy adults. Trial participant PBMC samples were collected at day 0 and day 28 after the second dose for TCRbeta chain sequencing. The sequencing here drew on peripheral blood, taken on day 0 of AZD1222 vaccination. This clonotype was obtained from an adult in good health. The receptor chain draws on TRBV5-1 and TRBJ2-1, with 10 middle bases fitting TRBD2. The CDR3 amino acid sequence is: CASSLWASGSSYNEQFF. The DNA is as follows: TGCGCCAGCAGCTTGTGGGCTAGCGGGAGCTCCTACAATGAGCAGTTCTTC.